What follows are 26 T cell receptor beta chains derived from one specimen sequenced in a study of cytomegalovirus exposure and HLA in healthy donors. Method: immunoSEQ multiplex PCR; TCRdb's copy keeps in-frame clones and lacks some. The sample shows about 150,000 clones, approximately 86% of them seen only once. Material: PBMCs. Every receptor here comes from a man between 18 and 29 years old in good health and CMV-seropositive.

The rearrangement uses TRBV11-3 and TRBJ1-5, with 8 positions matching TRBD1. Germline V gene data show CDR1 as SGHNT and CDR2 as YENEEA. The length of the CDR3 is 17 residues. Unmatched junction bases numbered 7, after V lost 1 base and J lost 2 bases. This CDR3 reads CASSLVPTGVCNQPQHF. The CDR3 DNA follows: TGTGCCAGCAGCTTAGTCCCGACAGGGGTTTGCAATCAGCCCCAGCATTTT. The whole variable domain, remainder taken from reference TRBV11-3 and TRBJ1-5, is EAGVVQSPRYKIIEKKQPVAFWCNPISGHNTLYWYLQNLGQGPELLIRYENEEAVDDSQLPKDRFSAERLKGVDSTLKIQPAELGDSAVYLCASSLVPTGVCNQPQHFGDGTRLSIL.

The chain couples TRBV11-3 to TRBJ1-1; 8 nucleotides match TRBD1. The trim removed 3 bases at V and 1 base at J, leaving 4 bases unmatched. CDR3 length: 15 residues. Germline lookup yields CDR1 SGHNT and CDR2 YENEEA. The CDR3, as DNA: TGTGCCAGCAGCTTGGCAGGGGGCGGGAACACTGAAGCTTTCTTT. Protein product: CASSLAGGGNTEAFF.

The rearrangement joins TRBV5-4 to TRBJ2-2, with D possibly being TRBD1 (6 bases). V was cut by 4 bases and J by 4 bases, with 14 bases left in between. The length of the CDR3 is 15 residues. Germline CDR1 and CDR2: SGHNT and YYREEE (reference sequence). DNA of the CDR3: TGTGCCAGCAGCCACCCAGGGGCGAGCACCGGGGAGCTGTTTTTT. It encodes CASSHPGASTGELFF.

Only a few counts were recorded for this clone. The chain uses TRBV29-1 and TRBJ1-2, with D unresolved. This CDR3 has 12 residues. The germline V gene has CDR1 SQVTM and CDR2 ANQGSEA. V was clipped by 3 bases and J by 8 bases, with 13 bases between them. CDR3 residues: CSVENADRGYTF. In nucleotides, the CDR3 is TGCAGCGTTGAGAACGCCGATCGGGGCTACACCTTC. The full variable domain, with the rest looked up from reference TRBV29-1 and TRBJ1-2, is SAVISQKPSRDICQRGTSLTIQCQVDSQVTMMFWYRQQPGQSLTLIATANQGSEATYESGFVIDKFPISRPNLTFSTLTVSNMSPEDSSIYLCSVENADRGYTFGSGTRLTVV.

The table lists this clone with a count of one. V is TRBV7-2 and J is TRBJ1-5, with no clear D. Trimming took off 1 base at V and 5 bases at J, with 9 bases between the two ends. Germline CDR1 reads SGHTA; CDR2 reads FQGNSA. This CDR3 contains 14 residues. This CDR3 is CASSLGGVHQPQHF. The CDR3 DNA follows: TGTGCCAGCAGCTTAGGCGGGGTTCATCAGCCCCAGCATTTT.

Concerning this clone: Germline and junction disagree at one end, which may indicate a read error. This sequence joins TRBV5-1 and TRBJ1-1; D may be TRBD1 (5 bases). Germline V CDR1 and CDR2: SGHRS, YFSETQ. This CDR3 has 16 residues. The chain's CDR3 is CASSLYGQGGRTEAFF. The CDR3 coding sequence is TGTGCCAGCAGCTTGTACGGGCAGGGCGGTCGGACTGAAGCTTTCTTT.

This rearrangement joins TRBV25-1 to TRBJ2-2, with 7 bases aligning to TRBD1. V was pared by 6 bases and J by 2 bases, with 15 bases of the junction left unmatched. From germline, CDR1 is MGHDK and CDR2 SYGVNS. The CDR3 extends over 18 amino acids. CDR3 residues: CASRDSRQTGTNTGELFF. The DNA of the CDR3 is TGTGCCAGCAGGGATAGTAGACAGACAGGGACAAACACCGGGGAGCTGTTTTTT.

This rearrangement joins TRBV29-1 to TRBJ1-3, with D tentatively TRBD1 (5 bases). The germline gives CDR1 SQVTM, CDR2 ANQGSEA. The V and J ends lost 2 bases and 0 bases respectively, with 14 bases between them. This CDR3 has 16 amino acids. The CDR3, as DNA: TGCAGCGTTGAACCGGGTCTAGGGGTCTCTGGAAACACCATATATTTT. It codes for CSVEPGLGVSGNTIYF.

The chain uses TRBV6-6 and TRBJ1-6; D remains unclear. This CDR3 has 15 amino acids. Germline CDR1 MNHNY, CDR2 SVGAGI (reference sequence). V lost 7 bases and J 9 bases, leaving 19 bases between the germline ends. The CDR3 DNA sequence: TGTGCCAGCACGACGGTCAGTTTAGCGAGTTCACCCCTCCACTTT. Encoded protein: CASTTVSLASSPLHF.

The chain combines TRBV4-3 with TRBJ1-4; a weak D match, TRBD1 (5 bases). Trimming cost V 7 bases and J 8 bases, with 17 bases left between them. The length of the CDR3 is 14 residues. CDR1 is LGHNA, CDR2 YSLEER, per germline. CDR3 nucleotide sequence: TGCGCCAGCACACCCCGGGCAGGGATCGAAAAACTGTTTTTT. Translating it yields CASTPRAGIEKLFF.

The chain is built from TRBV5-6 and TRBJ2-7, with D tentatively TRBD1 (6 bases). The germline CDR1 and CDR2 sequences are SGHDT and YYEEEE. The CDR3 sequence is 15 residues long. V lost 4 bases to trimming and J lost 2 bases, with 16 bases between them. CDR3 in amino acids: CASSTAGRGTYEQYF. The CDR3 DNA is TGTGCCAGCAGCACGGCCGGTAGGGGGACCTACGAGCAGTACTTC.

The V gene is TRBV5-1, the J gene TRBJ1-4; D is uncertain. CDR1 SGHRS and CDR2 YFSETQ come from the germline V gene. V lost 3 bases to trimming and J lost 5 bases, with 8 bases between them. The CDR3 consists of 13 residues. The CDR3 protein is CASSWRENEKLFF. CDR3 nucleotide sequence: TGCGCCAGCAGCTGGAGAGAGAATGAAAAACTGTTTTTT.

The chain employs TRBV14 and TRBJ2-7, with TRBD2 matching over 7 bases. The germline CDR1 and CDR2 sequences are SGHDN and FVKESK. V was pared by 5 bases and J by 1 base, with 5 bases of the junction left unmatched. The CDR3 runs 14 residues. The CDR3 reads CASSGDYPSYEQYF. The CDR3, as DNA: TGTGCCAGCAGCGGGGACTACCCTTCCTACGAGCAGTACTTC.

There are a few counts of this clone. The genes are TRBV28 and TRBJ1-5, with 8 positions matching TRBD1. Germline V gene sequence: CDR1 MDHEN, CDR2 SYDVKM. The CDR3 runs to 12 residues. V trimming: 8 bases; J trimming: 8 bases; junction bases outside the gene matches: 5. The CDR3 DNA is TGTGCCAGCCGCAGGGGGCGAGAGCCCCAGCATTTT. Its translation is CASRRGREPQHF.

As regards this clone: Its ends do not fully match the called genes, so a read error is possible. This chain uses TRBV2 with TRBJ2-5, with 8 positions matching TRBD2. Germline V gene lookup returns CDR1 SNHLY and CDR2 FYNNEI. The CDR3 sequence is 17 residues long. This CDR3 is CASSASGGPFDHETQYF. The CDR3 DNA sequence: TGTGCCAGCAGTGCCAGCGGGGGCCCCTTTGACCACGAGACCCAGTACTTC.

The CDR3 reads CASSDSSGATDTQYF. In DNA, the CDR3 is TGTGCCAGCAGTGACTCTAGCGGGGCTACAGATACGCAGTATTTT. The chain has TRBV6-4 and TRBJ2-3, with TRBD2 identical over 8 bases. The CDR3 extends over 15 amino acids. Germline lookup yields CDR1 MRHNA and CDR2 SNTAGT. V dropped 0 bases and J dropped 3; count of bases not matched to a gene: 2.

The V gene is TRBV11-3, the J gene TRBJ2-1, with 15 bases lining up with TRBD2. This CDR3 has 17 amino acids. The V and J ends lost 5 bases and 4 bases, in that order; junction bases with no gene match: 6. CDR1 and CDR2 from the germline V gene are SGHNT and YENEEA. CDR3 sequence (DNA): TGTGCCAGCAGCCTAGCCGGGACTAGCGGGAGGTACAATGAGCAGTTCTTC. This encodes CASSLAGTSGRYNEQFF.

The CDR3 coding sequence is TGTGCCAGCAGCTTAGAACTAGCGGGCCAGTACTTC. Protein: CASSLELAGQYF. The rearrangement uses TRBV7-9 and TRBJ2-7, with TRBD2 matching over 9 bases. This CDR3 spans 12 amino acids. J was trimmed by 10 bases and V by 1 base; bases with no gene match: 2. Per germline, CDR1 SEHNR and CDR2 FQNEAQ (reference sequence). Filled out from reference TRBV7-9 and TRBJ2-7, the complete variable domain reads DTGVSQNPRHKITKRGQNVTFRCDPISEHNRLYWYRQTLGQGPEFLTYFQNEAQLEKSRLLSDRFSAERPKGSFSTLEIQRTEQGDSAMYLCASSLELAGQYFGPGTRLTVT.

V gene TRBV7-2 combines with J gene TRBJ2-7, with 11 nucleotides matching TRBD2. V lost 4 bases to trimming and J lost 6 bases; unmatched junction nucleotides: 8. This CDR3 spans 15 amino acids. CDR1 is SGHTA and CDR2 is FQGNSA in the germline V gene. The CDR3 region has the DNA TGTGCCAGCAGCTCACTACTAGCGGGAGTTAGCGAGCAGTACTTC. It is translated as CASSSLLAGVSEQYF. The full variable domain, its missing parts supplied by reference TRBV7-2 and TRBJ2-7, is GAGVSQSPSNKVTEKGKDVELRCDPISGHTALYWYRQSLGQGLEFLIYFQGNSAPDKSGLPSDRFSAERTGGSVSTLTIQRTQQEDSAVYLCASSSLLAGVSEQYFGPGTRLTVT.

The count of this clone is one. The chain employs TRBV27 and TRBJ2-3; TRBD1 aligns across 9 bases. V gave up 2 bases and J gave up 4 bases; unmatched junction bases: 4. The CDR3 is made up of 15 amino acids. The germline gives CDR1 MNHEY, CDR2 SMNVEV (reference sequence). Written as DNA, the CDR3 is TGTGCCAGCAGTTTAAGACAGGGGGTGGCAGATACGCAGTATTTT. As protein: CASSLRQGVADTQYF.

This sequence joins TRBV7-3 and TRBJ1-2, with a weak D call TRBD1 (5 bases). From germline, CDR1 is SGHTA and CDR2 FQGTGA. Trimming left V 1 base short and J 4 bases short, with 13 bases between. This CDR3 is built from 15 residues. In DNA, the CDR3 is TGTGCCAGCAGCTTAAACGGAGGGGCCGCCTATGGCTACACCTTC. This gives the protein CASSLNGGAAYGYTF.

The chain combines TRBV21-1 with TRBJ1-3. TRBV21-1 is tagged as a pseudogene. There are 17 residues in the CDR3. The chain's CDR3 is CASSTPAREESGNTIYF. The CDR3 region has the DNA TGTGCCAGCAGCACCCCGGCGCGGGAGGAATCTGGAAACACCATATATTTT.

This chain uses TRBV6-6 with TRBJ2-7; TRBD1 matches at 11 bases. The ends lost 4 bases at V and 1 base at J; junction bases unmatched: 3. This CDR3 has 15 residues. The germline V gene encodes CDR1 MNHNY and CDR2 SVGAGI (reference sequence). DNA of the CDR3: TGTGCCAGCAGTTGGGGGACAGGGGGATCCTACGAGCAGTACTTC. Translation gives CASSWGTGGSYEQYF.

The genes are TRBV9 and TRBJ2-1; tentative D call: TRBD2 (6 bases). Deletions cut 8 bases from V and 9 bases from J, with 21 bases between. Germline values: CDR1 SGDLS, CDR2 YYNGEE. This CDR3 region has 14 residues. CDR3 sequence reads: CASQRDSGRGEQFF. The CDR3 DNA reads TGTGCCAGTCAACGGGACTCTGGACGGGGTGAGCAGTTCTTC. The full variable domain, rest sourced from reference TRBV9 and TRBJ2-1, is DSGVTQTPKHLITATGQRVTLRCSPRSGDLSVYWYQQSLDQGLQFLIQYYNGEERAKGNILERFSAQQFPDLHSELNLSSLELGDSALYFCASQRDSGRGEQFFGPGTRLTVL.

The gene calls are TRBV19 and TRBJ2-1; TRBD2 aligns across 9 bases. There are 16 residues in the CDR3. J was trimmed by 7 bases and V by 3 bases; bases with no gene match: 10. CDR1 is LNHDA, CDR2 SQIVND, per germline (reference sequence). CDR3 nucleotides: TGTGCCAGTAGTATGGCCGCGGCGGGAGGGAGGAATGAGCAGTTCTTC. Translated: CASSMAAAGGRNEQFF. Full variable domain (missing parts from reference TRBV19 and TRBJ2-1): DGGITQSPKYLFRKEGQNVTLSCEQNLNHDAMYWYRQDPGQGLRLIYYSQIVNDFQKGDIAEGYSVSREKKESFPLTVTSAQKNPTAFYLCASSMAAAGGRNEQFFGPGTRLTVL.

Here the CDR3 reads CASSLSPVGGNTEAFF. CDR3 sequence (DNA): TGTGCCAGCAGTTTATCGCCAGTGGGGGGGAACACTGAAGCTTTCTTT. The rearrangement links TRBV27 to TRBJ1-1; D perhaps matches TRBD1 (5 bases). Trimming left V 0 bases short and J 1 base short, with 12 bases between. CDR3 length: 16 amino acids. CDR1 and CDR2 from the germline V gene are MNHEY and SMNVEV (reference sequence).